The 25 T cell receptor beta chains listed next were all sequenced from one sample in a study of T cells in Graves' hyperthyroidism and ophthalmopathy. RNA transcripts were the template for amplifying TCR beta CDR3 regions. First-round RT-PCR with HTBI primers amplified the TCR CDR3 region. TCRdb re-derived calls from the multiplex PCR reads in MiXCR, one entry per CDR3 protein. This sample yields around 660,000 distinct CDR3 sequences, of which about 45% are seen a single time; less than 9% belongs to the top ten. Sequencing was done on a sample of peripheral blood or thyroid tissue (not recorded which). These receptors all stem from an adult man with Graves' disease, either hyperthyroidism or ophthalmopathy (not recorded which).

This clonotype was seen a few times. The gene calls are TRBV20-1 and TRBJ1-2, with D uncertain. V was clipped by 3 bases and J by 8 bases, with 22 bases between them. The CDR3 is 15 residues long. Germline CDR1 reads DFQATT; CDR2 reads SNEGSKA (reference sequence). The CDR3 DNA is TGCAGTGCTAGCCCCGGAGGGAGCTACTATGGAGGCTACACCTTC. Protein sequence: CSASPGGSYYGGYTF.

Here the CDR3 reads CASSPGQGLDYTF. The CDR3 region has the DNA TGCGCCAGCAGCCCGGGACAGGGACTCGACTACACCTTC. This rearrangement joins TRBV5-1 to TRBJ1-2, with 9 bases aligning to TRBD1. Germline-derived CDR1 and CDR2 are SGHRS and YFSETQ. The CDR3 consists of 13 residues. The trim removed 4 bases at V and 10 bases at J, leaving 8 bases unmatched.

This clonotype was recorded a few times. A much bigger clone sits one base away, suggesting this may be a read error. The chain joins TRBV10-3 to TRBJ2-2; the D is unclear. The V end lost 10 bases, the J end lost 0 bases, and 9 bases lay between the germline ends. The CDR3 length is 13 residues. Germline values: CDR1 ENHRY, CDR2 SYGVKD. The CDR3 region is CASSQSNTGELFF. The CDR3 DNA is TGTGCCAGCAGCCAGTCGAACACCGGGGAGCTGTTTTTT.

This clonotype was picked up many times. This rearrangement joins TRBV12-3 or TRBV12-4 to TRBJ1-5, with 7 bases fitting TRBD1. The CDR3 has 15 residues. The V gene end was trimmed by 5 bases and the J gene end by 3 bases; junction bases not matched to a gene: 7. The CDR3 loop reads CASSVQGQANQPQHF. DNA of the CDR3: TGTGCCAGCAGTGTACAGGGGCAGGCCAATCAGCCCCAGCATTTT.

This clonotype was seen a few times. This sequence joins TRBV20-1 and TRBJ2-5; the match to TRBD2 covers 8 bases. V trimming: 1 base; J trimming: 0 bases; junction bases outside the gene matches: 4. Germline CDR1 reads DFQATT; CDR2 reads SNEGSKA (reference sequence). This CDR3 comprises 15 residues. The CDR3 DNA reads as TGCAGTGCTAGAGTGGCGGGGGGTCACCAAGAGACCCAGTACTTC. It is translated as CSARVAGGHQETQYF.

A note on this clonotype: Since a much larger clone is just one base distant, this may be a read error. The chain is built from TRBV7-9 and TRBJ2-2, with D perhaps matching TRBD2 (6 bases). In germline, CDR1 is SEHNR, CDR2 FQNEAQ (reference sequence). This CDR3 comprises 15 residues. This chain's CDR3 is CASSLDGLNTGGLFF. The CDR3 DNA reads TGTGCCAGCAGTCTGGACGGATTAAACACCGGGGGGCTGTTTTTT.

This clonotype has a handful of counts. The V and J genes are TRBV11-2 and TRBJ2-5; a possible D gene is TRBD2 (6 bases). Germline V gene lookup returns CDR1 SGHAT and CDR2 FQNNGV. There are 14 residues in the CDR3. The germline V and J ends were trimmed by 8 bases and 1 base, with 14 bases remaining between them. The CDR3 loop reads CASGWAGLQETQYF. The CDR3 DNA follows: TGTGCCAGCGGATGGGCGGGACTCCAAGAGACCCAGTACTTC.

This clonotype was recorded at least ten times. The chain has TRBV13 and TRBJ2-7, with 9 bases that match TRBD1. The CDR3 has 12 amino acids. Germline-derived CDR1 and CDR2 are PRHDT and FYEKMQ (reference sequence). Losses at the gene ends were 6 bases for V and 9 bases for J; bases not matched to a gene: 6. In DNA form, the CDR3 reads TGTGCCAGCAGACAGGGGGCAATGGCGCAGTACTTC. Its protein is CASRQGAMAQYF.

The V call is TRBV20-1, the J call TRBJ2-3; D is perhaps TRBD2 (6 bases). The CDR3 spans 15 residues. V was pared by 3 bases and J by 4 bases, with 17 bases between. The germline gives CDR1 DFQATT, CDR2 SNEGSKA (reference sequence). The CDR3 region is CSARALRGSADTQYF. Written as DNA, the CDR3 is TGCAGTGCTAGGGCCTTGCGGGGTAGCGCAGATACGCAGTATTTT.

The chain has TRBV5-1 and TRBJ2-1; 13 bases match TRBD2. The CDR3 has 16 residues. CDR1 is SGHRS and CDR2 is YFSETQ in the germline V gene. After removal of 3 bases from V and 3 bases from J, the junction contained 3 bases not matched to a gene. The CDR3 region is CASSSGTSGVYNEQFF. The CDR3 coding sequence is TGCGCCAGCAGCTCTGGGACTAGCGGGGTCTACAATGAGCAGTTCTTC.

This clonotype was picked up a small number of times. This chain connects TRBV2 to TRBJ2-5; 10 bases fit TRBD2. V lost 0 bases to trimming and J lost 5 bases; unmatched junction nucleotides: 12. The CDR3 length is 18 residues. In germline, CDR1 is SNHLY, CDR2 FYNNEI. CDR3 sequence: CASSEALAGVLYGETQYF. DNA for the CDR3: TGTGCCAGCAGTGAAGCGCTAGCGGGGGTGCTATACGGGGAGACCCAGTACTTC.

The sample holds a few counts of this clonotype. The CDR3 nucleotides are TGCAGCGCGCTAACCCCCGGGACAGAGGAGGAAGCTTTCTTT. It translates to CSALTPGTEEEAFF. The chain carries TRBV29-1 and TRBJ1-1; 7 bases map to TRBD1. The CDR3 sequence is 14 residues long. CDR1 and CDR2 from the germline V gene are SQVTM and ANQGSEA. Trimming removed 7 bases from V and 8 bases from J; junction bases left unmatched: 16.

Points on this clonotype: Being one base from a much bigger clone, this may be a read error. V usage is TRBV10-3 and J usage is TRBJ1-1, with D possibly TRBD1 on 5 matching bases. Trimming removed 4 bases from V and 5 bases from J, with 14 bases in between. Germline V lookup: CDR1 ENHRY, CDR2 SYGVKD. The CDR3 has 14 residues. CDR3 bases: TGTGCCATCAGTGCACCCAGGGTAGGGACTGAAGCTTTCTTT. This translates into CAISAPRVGTEAFF.

J is TRBJ1-3 and V is TRBV7-2; TRBD1 agrees at 10 bases. This CDR3 contains 16 residues. J lost 3 bases, V lost 5 bases, and 7 bases had no gene match. The germline V gene has CDR1 SGHTA and CDR2 FQGNSA. The CDR3 sequence is CASSQEDRGNGNTIYF. For the CDR3, the DNA is TGTGCCAGCAGCCAAGAGGACAGGGGGAATGGAAACACCATATATTTT.

V usage is TRBV5-1 and J usage is TRBJ1-2; TRBD1 matches at 11 bases. The CDR3 has 14 amino acids. V lost 0 bases and J lost 10; bases outside the gene matches: 5. Germline assignment: CDR1 SGHRS and CDR2 YFSETQ. The CDR3 reads CASSLAGQGADYTF. CDR3 nucleotides: TGCGCCAGCAGCTTGGCCGGACAGGGGGCTGACTACACCTTC.

This clonotype was counted many times. This sequence joins TRBV5-1 and TRBJ1-2, with a weak D call TRBD1 (6 bases). The germline V and J ends were trimmed by 0 bases and 5 bases, with 14 bases remaining between them. Germline V CDR1 and CDR2: SGHRS, YFSETQ. The CDR3 contains 15 residues. Here the CDR3 DNA reads TGCGCCAGCAGCTTGGCCGCCGGACAGAGTTATGGCTACACCTTC. Amino acids: CASSLAAGQSYGYTF.

CDR3 in DNA: TGCAGTGCCACCAAAGGGCCAGGAAACACCATATATTTT. Its protein product is CSATKGPGNTIYF. The V call is TRBV20-1, the J call TRBJ1-3; D gene unclear. This CDR3 has 13 amino acids. The ends were cut back, 6 bases at V and 4 bases at J, with 13 bases in the middle. Germline values: CDR1 DFQATT, CDR2 SNEGSKA (reference sequence).

The CDR3 sequence: CASSFQDGSNQPQHF. For the CDR3, the DNA is TGTGCCAGCAGCTTTCAGGACGGCAGCAATCAGCCCCAGCATTTT. The V and J genes are TRBV7-8 and TRBJ1-5, with D hard to call. V lost 3 bases to trimming and J lost 1 base, with 10 bases between them. Per the germline V gene, CDR1 is SGHVS and CDR2 is FQNEAQ. The CDR3 is made up of 15 amino acids.

In this sample, this clonotype turned up a few times. The rearrangement links TRBV12-3 or TRBV12-4 to TRBJ1-1; 10 bases align to TRBD1. This CDR3 has 15 amino acids. The junction had 7 bases not matched to a gene; V was cut back by 8 bases and J by 1 base. This CDR3 is CASRVGDRGNTEAFF. Here the CDR3 DNA reads TGTGCCAGCCGGGTGGGGGACAGGGGGAACACTGAAGCTTTCTTT.

Comments on this clonotype: One end of the junction is discordant with germline, which a read error may explain. V is TRBV20-1 and J is TRBJ1-3; D is undetermined. Looked up from germline, CDR1 is DFQATT and CDR2 is SNEGSKA (reference sequence). This CDR3 region has 14 residues. This CDR3 reads CGASSVLSGNTIYF. CDR3 in DNA: TGCGGTGCTAGCAGTGTACTCTCTGGAAACACCATATATTTT.

This clonotype was seen ten or more times. This may stem from a read error, because a much larger clone lies one nucleotide away. The V call is TRBV25-1, the J call TRBJ1-1; perhaps TRBD1 as D (5 bases). V lost 6 bases and J 1 base, leaving 12 bases between the germline ends. Germline V CDR1 and CDR2: MGHDK, SYGVNS. This CDR3 comprises 14 residues. In DNA, the CDR3 is TGTGCCAGCAGCTTAGGGACGGAGAACACTGAAGCTTTCTTT. Encoded protein: CASSLGTENTEAFF.

The chain joins TRBV5-4 to TRBJ2-5, with 8 positions matching TRBD1. Germline loops: CDR1 SGHNT, CDR2 YYREEE (reference sequence). This CDR3 spans 17 amino acids. V was clipped by 3 bases and J by 1 base; unmatched bases: 11. The CDR3 DNA reads as TGTGCCAGCAGCTCCTTCGAGGGGACAGGAGGCCAAGAGACCCAGTACTTC. It is translated as CASSSFEGTGGQETQYF.

The chain joins TRBV7-2 to TRBJ2-7; D may be TRBD2 (6 bases). V gave up 0 bases and J gave up 0 bases, with 15 bases separating them. Germline V gives CDR1 SGHTA, CDR2 FQGNSA. This CDR3 has 17 amino acids. CDR3 protein: CASSLAHRAGSSYEQYF. In DNA form, the CDR3 reads TGTGCCAGCAGCTTAGCACACCGGGCGGGGAGCTCCTACGAGCAGTACTTC.

The rearrangement joins TRBV6-1 to TRBJ1-2; D is unclear. The CDR3 is 12 residues long. The V end was cut by 6 bases, the J end by 6 bases, with 11 bases between. From germline, CDR1 is MNHNS and CDR2 SASEGT. CDR3 in DNA: TGTGCCAGCAGCCTGGTAAACGATGGCTACACCTTC. Its protein product is CASSLVNDGYTF.

The chain employs TRBV2 and TRBJ2-2, with 8 bases lining up with TRBD1. Germline trimming cut 3 bases from V and 1 base from J; bases unmatched to any gene: 4. The CDR3 sequence is 16 residues long. Germline loops: CDR1 SNHLY, CDR2 FYNNEI. CDR3 coding DNA: TGTGCCAGCAGTGAGCCAGGGGGCAAGAACACCGGGGAGCTGTTTTTT. Translation: CASSEPGGKNTGELFF.